These 27 T cell receptor beta chains share one sample of origin, sequenced in a study of T cells expressing NK-cell markers. Reprocessing the 5' RACE reads, TCRdb reports a single entry for every CDR3 protein and omits DNA. Recorded for this sample: a few hundred thousand distinct CDR3 sequences. The sequenced sample consisted of blood T cells: a sorted CD56 or NKG2C T cell subset, CD4+ or CD8+ T cells, or bulk PBMC T cells (not recorded which). The receptor source for this set is a man aged 18-30 years in good health.

The chain couples TRBV5-1 to TRBJ1-1. In germline, CDR1 is SGHRS, CDR2 YFSETQ. CDR3 size: 13 residues. CDR3 region: CASSLALGFGAFF.

The chain joins TRBV11-2 to TRBJ2-3. The CDR3 has 15 residues. In germline, CDR1 is SGHAT, CDR2 FQNNGV. The CDR3 here is CASSLVKSSTDTQYF.

This chain links TRBV12-3 or TRBV12-4 with TRBJ2-6; TCRdb's D gene call, TRBD2, goes unchecked for lack of DNA. The CDR3 runs 17 residues. CDR3 loop: CASNKGAGPKGANVLTF.

The chain joins TRBV27 to TRBJ1-5. Germline-derived CDR1 and CDR2 are MNHEY and SMNVEV (reference sequence). The CDR3 consists of 15 residues. CDR3 protein: CASRREVRGNQPQHF.

This chain links TRBV15 with TRBJ1-2. The germline gives CDR1 LNHNV, CDR2 YYDKDF (reference sequence). CDR3 length equals 14 residues. The CDR3 is CATSRDRLNYGYTF. The whole variable domain, filled in from reference TRBV15 and TRBJ1-2, reads DAMVIQNPRYQVTQFGKPVTLSCSQTLNHNVMYWYQQKSSQAPKLLFHYYDKDFNNEADTPDNFQSRRPNTSFCFLDIRSPGLGDTAMYLCATSRDRLNYGYTFGSGTRLTVV.

The rearrangement joins TRBV2 to TRBJ2-2; there is no DNA to check the TCRdb D call of TRBD1. Germline V lookup: CDR1 SNHLY, CDR2 FYNNEI. This CDR3 region has 14 residues. This CDR3 is CAIADRSGTGELFF.

The rearrangement links TRBV28 to TRBJ2-2; TCRdb proposes TRBD1, but this gene call is untestable without DNA. Germline loops: CDR1 MDHEN, CDR2 SYDVKM. The CDR3 extends over 14 amino acids. This chain's CDR3 is CASATPGNTGELFF.

The chain carries TRBV6-5 and TRBJ1-2; checking the TCRdb D call of TRBD1 is not possible without DNA. CDR1 is MNHEY and CDR2 is SVGAGI in the germline V gene. CDR3 length equals 18 residues. CDR3 loop: CASSYSGTGGSLRYGYTF.

This chain uses TRBV20-1 with TRBJ2-7. Per germline, CDR1 DFQATT and CDR2 SNEGSKA (reference sequence). The CDR3 spans 13 residues. CDR3: CSARDPPLSEQYF.

V is TRBV6-2 or TRBV6-3 and J is TRBJ2-7. Germline CDR1 is MNHEY and CDR2 is SVGEGT. The CDR3 covers 13 residues. This CDR3 reads CASSWEHTYEQYF.

This chain's CDR3 is CASSLAHRSEGYTF. The V call is TRBV12-3 or TRBV12-4, the J call TRBJ1-2; checking the TCRdb D call of TRBD1 is not possible without DNA. CDR3 length: 14 amino acids.

This chain links TRBV20-1 with TRBJ1-1; the TRBD1 assignment by TCRdb is unverifiable without DNA. The V gene's germline CDR1 is DFQATT and CDR2 SNEGSKA (reference sequence). The CDR3 is 13 amino acids. This CDR3 is CSAPDRWGTEAFF.

The CDR3: CASSTGVRTDGYTF. The chain recombines TRBV19 with TRBJ1-2; the D gene TCRdb calls, TRBD1, cannot be checked with no DNA. The CDR3 is 14 amino acids. CDR1 and CDR2 (germline): LNHDA, SQIVND (reference sequence). Supplemented by reference TRBV19 and TRBJ1-2, the full variable domain reads DGGITQSPKYLFRKEGQNVTLSCEQNLNHDAMYWYRQDPGQGLRLIYYSQIVNDFQKGDIAEGYSVSREKKESFPLTVTSAQKNPTAFYLCASSTGVRTDGYTFGSGTRLTVV.

The rearrangement joins TRBV5-1 to TRBJ2-5; as DNA is missing, the TRBD1 call by TCRdb cannot be tested. The CDR3 is 13 amino acids. Looked up from germline, CDR1 is SGHRS and CDR2 is YFSETQ. The CDR3 region is CASSFGGIETQYF.

The chain uses TRBV29-1 and TRBJ2-3. CDR3 length: 15 amino acids. Germline V CDR1 and CDR2: SQVTM, ANQGSEA. CDR3 region: CSGEVIGVGTDTQYF.

The CDR3: CASSPGTGGRNQPQHF. The chain recombines TRBV18 with TRBJ1-5; the D call of TRBD1 rests on TCRdb alone, since no DNA is present to check it. CDR3 size: 16 residues. The V gene's germline CDR1 is KGHSH and CDR2 LQKENI.

The rearrangement links TRBV20-1 to TRBJ2-1; the D call of TRBD2 rests on TCRdb alone, since no DNA is present to check it. The CDR3 has 14 residues. The germline V gene has CDR1 DFQATT and CDR2 SNEGSKA (reference sequence). CDR3 amino acids: CSAATGTSGGNLFF.

The rearrangement links TRBV2 to TRBJ1-5. The CDR3 contains 14 residues. Germline values: CDR1 SNHLY, CDR2 FYNNEI. CDR3 sequence: CASSELDIDQPQHF.

The chain has TRBV28 and TRBJ2-2; TCRdb proposes TRBD2, but this gene call is untestable without DNA. This CDR3 spans 14 amino acids. Germline V gene sequence: CDR1 MDHEN, CDR2 SYDVKM. This CDR3 reads CASWEAGRTGELFF. Based on the CDR3 plus reference TRBV28 and TRBJ2-2, the full variable domain is DVKVTQSSRYLVKRTGEKVFLECVQDMDHENMFWYRQDPGLGLRLIYFSYDVKMKEKGDIPEGYSVSREKKERFSLILESASTNQTSMYLCASWEAGRTGELFFGEGSRLTVL.

The CDR3 region is CASSLALGIYNEQFF. J is TRBJ2-1 and V is TRBV5-6. CDR1 and CDR2 (germline): SGHDT, YYEEEE. This CDR3 region has 15 residues.

V usage is TRBV5-1 and J usage is TRBJ2-2; as DNA is missing, the TRBD1 call by TCRdb cannot be tested. In germline, CDR1 is SGHRS, CDR2 YFSETQ. The CDR3 has 17 amino acids. CDR3 residues: CASSLPPGQRDTGELFF.

This chain joins TRBV15 and TRBJ2-2. The CDR3 extends over 13 amino acids. In germline, CDR1 is LNHNV, CDR2 YYDKDF (reference sequence). The CDR3 spells CATSSTYTGELFF. Supplemented by reference TRBV15 and TRBJ2-2, the full variable domain reads DAMVIQNPRYQVTQFGKPVTLSCSQTLNHNVMYWYQQKSSQAPKLLFHYYDKDFNNEADTPDNFQSRRPNTSFCFLDIRSPGLGDTAMYLCATSSTYTGELFFGEGSRLTVL.

The gene calls are TRBV3-1 and TRBJ2-7; TCRdb returns TRBD2, unconfirmable since there is no DNA. This CDR3 has 13 amino acids. Germline values: CDR1 LGHDT, CDR2 YNNKEL (reference sequence). CDR3 residues: CASITSGSYEQYF.

This chain uses TRBV6-1 with TRBJ1-1. Germline V gives CDR1 MNHNS, CDR2 SASEGT. CDR3 length: 15 residues. The CDR3 is CASSGTMGGDTEAFF.

CDR3 amino acids: CASSQGNGGWNSPLHF. This chain joins TRBV23-1 and TRBJ1-6. TRBV23-1 belongs to the ORF category, with a function that is uncertain. The CDR3 spans 16 residues.

The chain is built from TRBV20-1 and TRBJ1-6. The CDR3 consists of 13 residues. Germline loops: CDR1 DFQATT, CDR2 SNEGSKA (reference sequence). The chain's CDR3 is CSARGTDDSPLHF.

J is TRBJ2-7 and V is TRBV24-1. The germline CDR1 and CDR2 sequences are KGHDR and SFDVKD. The CDR3 is 12 residues long. The CDR3 sequence: CATSDIADEQYF.